The 8 T cell receptor beta chains listed next were all sequenced from one sample in a study of blood T cell repertoires in COVID-19. Measured with immunoSEQ multiplex PCR; TCRdb has only the in-frame clones, and not every one. The sample contains around 270,000 clones, approximately 83% of which appear only once. Sequencing was performed on peripheral blood. The receptors derive from a person between 70 and 80 years old with COVID-19, enrolled during active disease.

The V call is TRBV29-1, the J call TRBJ2-5, with D perhaps matching TRBD2 (6 bases). The CDR3 has 11 residues. Trimming cost V 3 bases and J 5 bases, with 7 bases left between them. Germline V gene sequence: CDR1 SQVTM, CDR2 ANQGSEA. The CDR3 loop is CSVEAGETQYF. The DNA for the CDR3 is TGCAGCGTTGAGGCGGGGGAGACCCAGTACTTC.

The rearrangement uses TRBV12-5 and TRBJ2-3; D unresolved. CDR3 size: 13 residues. Germline assignment: CDR1 LGHNT and CDR2 FRNRAP. V lost 2 bases and J 2 bases, leaving 5 bases between the germline ends. The CDR3 region has the DNA TGTGCTAGTGGTTTGTCCCTCACAGATACGCAGTATTTT. This codes for CASGLSLTDTQYF.

This clone was seen more than once but under ten times. Additional DNA sequences in this sample encode the identical CDR3. V usage is TRBV28 and J usage is TRBJ1-5, with a possible D match to TRBD1 (6 bases). The CDR3 length is 13 residues. Looked up from germline, CDR1 is MDHEN and CDR2 is SYDVKM. Trimming took 6 bases from V and 4 from J, leaving 10 bases between them. In nucleotides, the CDR3 is TGTGCCAGCAGACCAACAGGGAATCAGCCCCAGCATTTT. It codes for CASRPTGNQPQHF.

Turning to this clone: Germline and junction disagree at one end, which may indicate a read error. This chain connects TRBV27 to TRBJ1-4, with TRBD1 matching 7 bases. CDR3 length: 17 residues. In germline, CDR1 is MNHEY, CDR2 SMNVEV (reference sequence). The CDR3 loop is CASSLLFGGQFNEKLFF. The DNA of the CDR3 is TGTGCCAGCAGTTTATTATTCGGGGGACAGTTTAATGAAAAGCTGTTTTTT.

The chain has TRBV5-4 and TRBJ2-3; 7 bases fit TRBD1. The CDR3 is made up of 15 amino acids. CDR1 SGHNT and CDR2 YYREEE come from the germline V gene (reference sequence). The V segment lost 4 bases and the J segment 8 bases; nucleotides outside the gene matches: 13. The CDR3 sequence is CASSDGRQGEATQYF. The DNA of the CDR3 is TGTGCCAGCAGCGACGGAAGACAGGGCGAGGCTACGCAGTATTTT.

The chain employs TRBV7-9 and TRBJ1-1; D ambiguous. Germline CDR1 reads SEHNR; CDR2 reads FQNEAQ (reference sequence). The CDR3 sequence is 12 residues long. V dropped 5 bases and J dropped 8 bases, with 12 bases sitting between them. The CDR3 nucleotides are TGTGCCAGCAGCGATAGCAGCGGGGAAGCTTTCTTT. This encodes CASSDSSGEAFF.

The rearrangement uses TRBV6-5 and TRBJ1-2; D remains unclear. Per germline, CDR1 MNHEY and CDR2 SVGAGI. Trimming shortened V by 3 bases and J by 4 bases, and 12 bases separated the two germline ends. The CDR3 is 14 residues long. DNA for the CDR3: TGTGCCAGCAGTTATTACGGGGTCGGCTATGGCTACACCTTC. It specifies CASSYYGVGYGYTF.

The chain links TRBV28 to TRBJ2-7, with 10 bases aligning to TRBD1. The CDR3 sequence is 16 residues long. Germline V lookup: CDR1 MDHEN, CDR2 SYDVKM. V lost 6 bases to trimming and J lost 7 bases; unmatched junction nucleotides: 15. This chain's CDR3 is CASRSTAGTGVREQYF. The CDR3 DNA reads as TGTGCCAGCAGATCCACAGCCGGGACAGGGGTTCGTGAGCAGTACTTC.